This record looks at one T cell receptor (beta chain) sequence and its context. Antigen specificity is unknown. These data originate in a study of cytomegalovirus exposure and HLA in healthy donors. Overall study context: Earlier results showed 90 million to 130 million unique TCR beta sequences derived from approximately 170 million T cells.

Looked up from germline, CDR1 is SNHLY and CDR2 is FYNNEI. The CDR3 covers 14 residues. V gave up 4 bases and J gave up 7 bases; unmatched junction bases: 3. Study conclusions and caveats: In an earlier analysis, most TCR beta V segments were productive about 87% or about 30% of the time. Using the classifier, cytomegalovirus status was reportedly diagnosed with high specificity and sensitivity.

The study ran its PCR with 60 Vbeta and 13 Jbeta primers. Sequencing used immunoSEQ multiplex PCR; TCRdb keeps in-frame clones, though not all of them. The sample carries under 200,000 clones, roughly 71% recorded once. This receptor was identified in a woman aged 50 to 60 in good health and CMV-seropositive. The specimen sequenced was PBMCs. The J gene is TRBJ2-2, the V gene TRBV2, with TRBD1 matching over 10 bases. The CDR3 spells CASSGTGGIGELFF. Here the CDR3 DNA reads TGTGCCAGCAGTGGGACAGGGGGGATCGGGGAGCTGTTTTTT.